This TCR beta chain originates from a study of cytomegalovirus exposure and HLA in healthy donors. General study points: Immune exposure information comprised only CMV serostatus. A link between a missense DCLRE1C variant and TCR beta V- and J-gene trimming emerged from a later analysis. Generally TCR sequences proved uncommon, though certain public TCRs appeared in numerous donors. Accurate HLA-A and HLA-B prediction from TCR beta sequences was reported for most subjects.

About this clone itself: As yet, its antigen is unknown.

The V end lost 2 bases, the J end lost 0 bases, and 8 bases lay between the germline ends. The V gene's germline CDR1 is SGHDN and CDR2 FVKESK. CDR3 size: 15 residues. The study ran its PCR with 60 Vbeta and 13 Jbeta primers. Method: immunoSEQ multiplex PCR; TCRdb's copy keeps in-frame clones and lacks some. The sample's table shows 200,000 to 250,000 clones. Sequenced: PBMCs. The rearrangement joins TRBV14 to TRBJ2-1; unclear D gene. This clonotype was obtained from a girl aged 2 to 9 in good health and CMV-seropositive. The CDR3 DNA reads as TGTGCCAGCAGCCAATTGGCCTTCTCCTACAATGAGCAGTTCTTC. Its protein is CASSQLAFSYNEQFF.